A selection of T cell receptor beta chains follows, all from one sample in a study of cytomegalovirus exposure and HLA in healthy donors. The repertoire was sequenced with immunoSEQ multiplex PCR; TCRdb's copy has only in-frame clones and lacks some. The profile shows about 180,000 clones, approximately 72% of them singletons. Source material: PBMCs. These receptors all come from a human donor in good health. Both conserved end residues are part of each CDR3. D genes are given only for firm matches. Not all rows give a size; the values are once, few, many and, for expanded clones, a class.

V | size | D | CDR3
TRBV10-1 | - | - | CASSEPNRDPQGRGANVLTF
TRBV6-5 | - | TRBD1 | CASTATGVVTEAFF
TRBV10-3 | once | TRBD1 | CAISGQGAAEAFF
TRBV5-1 | - | TRBD1 | CASSVTGGAYEQYF
TRBV25-1 | few | TRBD1 | CASSDLGQGAQADTQYF
TRBV5-1 | - | TRBD1 | CASSLGQGAVGQETQYF
TRBV18 | - | TRBD1 | CASSPGTGGRDTEAFF
TRBV27 | - | - | CASSPGWTDHNEQFF
TRBV5-6 | - | - | CASSLSRRNYGYTF
TRBV2 | few | - | CASSVTVQPQHF
TRBV5-1 | - | - | CASSLLERGIFETQYF
TRBV6-1 | - | TRBD1 | CASSGQGYGYTF
TRBV2 | - | - | CASSRRGINEKLFF
TRBV7-7 | few | TRBD1 | CASSPTGVPDTQYF
TRBV11-1 | - | - | CASSRLASTDTQYF
TRBV7-6 | - | - | CASSRTLARDLMDF
TRBV5-5 | - | TRBD1 | CASSTQTGGGNQPQHF
TRBV10-3 | - | TRBD2 | CAISESGTTGANVLTF
TRBV27 | - | - | CASSTGTSSNQPQHF
TRBV5-1 | once | - | CASSLEAGLETQYF
TRBV7-9 | - | - | CASSLMGQDTQYF
TRBV5-1 | - | - | CASSSDSTGELFF